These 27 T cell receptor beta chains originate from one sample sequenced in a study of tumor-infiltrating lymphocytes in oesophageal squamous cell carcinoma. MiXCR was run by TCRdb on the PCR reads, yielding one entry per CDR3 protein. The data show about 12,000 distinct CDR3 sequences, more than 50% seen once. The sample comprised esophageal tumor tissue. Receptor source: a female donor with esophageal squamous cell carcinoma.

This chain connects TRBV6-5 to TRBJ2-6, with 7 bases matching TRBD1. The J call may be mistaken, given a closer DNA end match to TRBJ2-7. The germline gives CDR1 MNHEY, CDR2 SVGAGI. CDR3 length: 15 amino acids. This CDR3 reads CASSPQGMSYNEQYF. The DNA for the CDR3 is TGTGCCAGCAGTCCACAGGGGATGAGCTACAATGAGCAGTACTTC.

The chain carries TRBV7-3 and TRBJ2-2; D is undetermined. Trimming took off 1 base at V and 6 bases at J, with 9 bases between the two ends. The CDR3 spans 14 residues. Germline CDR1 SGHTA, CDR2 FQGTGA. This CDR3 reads CASSLSHFAGELFF. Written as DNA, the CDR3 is TGTGCCAGCAGCTTAAGCCACTTTGCCGGGGAGCTGTTTTTT.

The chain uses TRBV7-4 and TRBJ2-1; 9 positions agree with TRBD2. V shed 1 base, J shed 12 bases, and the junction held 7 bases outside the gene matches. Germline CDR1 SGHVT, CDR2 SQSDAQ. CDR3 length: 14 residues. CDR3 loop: CASSLVAGGTGQFF. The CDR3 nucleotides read TGTGCCAGCAGCTTAGTGGCGGGGGGGACCGGGCAGTTCTTC.

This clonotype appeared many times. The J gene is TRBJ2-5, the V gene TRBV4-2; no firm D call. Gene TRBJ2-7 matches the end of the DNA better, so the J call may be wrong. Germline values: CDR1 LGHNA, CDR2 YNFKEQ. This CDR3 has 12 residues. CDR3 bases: TGTGCCAGCAGCCAAGTTTCCCACGAGCAGTACTTC. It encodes CASSQVSHEQYF.

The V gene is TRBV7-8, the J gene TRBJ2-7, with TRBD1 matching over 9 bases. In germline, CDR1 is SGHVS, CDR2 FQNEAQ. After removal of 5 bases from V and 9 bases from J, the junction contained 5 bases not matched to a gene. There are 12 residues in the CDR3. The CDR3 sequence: CASSPQGAWQYF. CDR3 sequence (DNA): TGTGCCAGCAGCCCACAGGGGGCTTGGCAGTACTTC.

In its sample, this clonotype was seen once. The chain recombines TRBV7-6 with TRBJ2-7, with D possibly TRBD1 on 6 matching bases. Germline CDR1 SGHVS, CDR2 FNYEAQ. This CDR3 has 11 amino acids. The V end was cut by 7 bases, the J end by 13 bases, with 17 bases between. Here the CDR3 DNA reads TGTGCCAGCACCTCGCCCGGGACATCTTACTTC. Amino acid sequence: CASTSPGTSYF.

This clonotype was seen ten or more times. Here the CDR3 DNA reads TGCGCCAGCAGACTACAGGGGATAGGCGGGGAGCTGTTTTTT. It specifies CASRLQGIGGELFF. This sequence joins TRBV5-1 and TRBJ2-2; 7 bases map to TRBD1. Germline CDR1 reads SGHRS; CDR2 reads YFSETQ. With V trimmed by 5 bases and J by 7 bases, 8 bases remained unmatched. The CDR3 is 14 amino acids.

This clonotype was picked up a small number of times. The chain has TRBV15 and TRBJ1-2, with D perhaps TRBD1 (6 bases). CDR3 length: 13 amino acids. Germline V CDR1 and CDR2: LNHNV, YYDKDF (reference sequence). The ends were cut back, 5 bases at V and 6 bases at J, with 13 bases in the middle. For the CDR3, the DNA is TGTGCCACCAGCCTGACAGGAGGTGATGGCTACACCTTC. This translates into CATSLTGGDGYTF.

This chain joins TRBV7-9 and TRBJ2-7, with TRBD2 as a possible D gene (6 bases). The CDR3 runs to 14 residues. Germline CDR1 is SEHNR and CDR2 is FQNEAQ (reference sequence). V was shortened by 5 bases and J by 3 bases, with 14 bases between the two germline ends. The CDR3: CASSPGDSHYEQYF. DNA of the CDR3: TGTGCCAGCAGCCCTGGGGACTCCCACTACGAGCAGTACTTC.

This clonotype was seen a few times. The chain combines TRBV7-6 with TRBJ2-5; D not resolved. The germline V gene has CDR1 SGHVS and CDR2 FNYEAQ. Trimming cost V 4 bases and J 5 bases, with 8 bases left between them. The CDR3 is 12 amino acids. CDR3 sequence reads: CASSSPHETQYF. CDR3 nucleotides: TGTGCCAGCAGCTCACCTCACGAGACCCAGTACTTC.

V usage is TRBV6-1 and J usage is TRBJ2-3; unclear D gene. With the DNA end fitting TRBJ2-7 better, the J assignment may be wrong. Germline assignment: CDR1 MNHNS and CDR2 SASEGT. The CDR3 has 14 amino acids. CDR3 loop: CASTPGLQSYEQYF. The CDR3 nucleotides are TGTGCCAGCACCCCGGGCCTACAGTCCTACGAGCAGTACTTC.

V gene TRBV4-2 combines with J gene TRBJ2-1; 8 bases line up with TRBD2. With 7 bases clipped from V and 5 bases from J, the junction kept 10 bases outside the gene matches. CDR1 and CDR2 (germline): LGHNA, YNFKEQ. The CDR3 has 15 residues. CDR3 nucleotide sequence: TGTGCCAGCAAATCCGGGACTAGTCGCAACAATGAGCAGTTCTTC. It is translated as CASKSGTSRNNEQFF.

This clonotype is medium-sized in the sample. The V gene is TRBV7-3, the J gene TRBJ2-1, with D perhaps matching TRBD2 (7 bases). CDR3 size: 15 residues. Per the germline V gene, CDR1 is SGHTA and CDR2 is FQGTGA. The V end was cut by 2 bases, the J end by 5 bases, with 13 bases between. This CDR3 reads CASSLAAGAHNEQFF. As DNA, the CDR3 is TGTGCCAGCAGCTTAGCGGCGGGGGCCCACAATGAGCAGTTCTTC.

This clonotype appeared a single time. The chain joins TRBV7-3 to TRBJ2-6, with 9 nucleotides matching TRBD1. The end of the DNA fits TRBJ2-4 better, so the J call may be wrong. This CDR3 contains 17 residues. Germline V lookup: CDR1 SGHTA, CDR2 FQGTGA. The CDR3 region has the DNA TGTGCCAGCAGCTCTCCCGAACAGGGGGCTGGCAAAAACATTCAGTACTTC. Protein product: CASSSPEQGAGKNIQYF.

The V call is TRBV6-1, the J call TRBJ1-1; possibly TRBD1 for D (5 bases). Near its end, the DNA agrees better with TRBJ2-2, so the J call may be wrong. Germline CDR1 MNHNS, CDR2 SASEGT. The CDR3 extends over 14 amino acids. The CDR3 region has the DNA TGTGCCAACCAACAGGTTAAGGCGATCGGGGAGCTGTTTTTT. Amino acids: CANQQVKAIGELFF.

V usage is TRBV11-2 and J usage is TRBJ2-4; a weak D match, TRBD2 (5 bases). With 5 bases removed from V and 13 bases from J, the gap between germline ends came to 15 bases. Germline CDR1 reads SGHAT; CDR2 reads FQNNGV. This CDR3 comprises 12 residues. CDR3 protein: CASSPPSEAQYF. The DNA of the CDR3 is TGTGCCAGCAGCCCACCGTCGGAGGCGCAGTACTTC.

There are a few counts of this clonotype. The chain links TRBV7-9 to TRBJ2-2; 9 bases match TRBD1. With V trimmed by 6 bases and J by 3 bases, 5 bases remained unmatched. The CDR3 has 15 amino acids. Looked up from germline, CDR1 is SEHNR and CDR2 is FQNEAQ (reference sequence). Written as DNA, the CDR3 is TGTGCCAGCAGATACGGACAGGGGTACACCGGGGAGCTGTTTTTT. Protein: CASRYGQGYTGELFF.

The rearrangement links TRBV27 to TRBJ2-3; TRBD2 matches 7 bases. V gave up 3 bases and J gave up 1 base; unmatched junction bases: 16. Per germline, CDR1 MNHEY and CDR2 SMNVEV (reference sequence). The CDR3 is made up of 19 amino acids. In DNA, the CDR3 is TGTGCCAGCAGTTTTCAGGCTCCGGGGGGTACCTTCGGCACAGATACGCAGTATTTT. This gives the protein CASSFQAPGGTFGTDTQYF.

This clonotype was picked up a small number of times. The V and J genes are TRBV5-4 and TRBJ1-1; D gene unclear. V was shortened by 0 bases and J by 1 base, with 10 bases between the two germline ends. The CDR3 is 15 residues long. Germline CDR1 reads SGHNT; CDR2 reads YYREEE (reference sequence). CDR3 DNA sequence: TGTGCCAGCAGCTTGGCCGGGAGTACGAACACTGAAGCTTTCTTT. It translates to CASSLAGSTNTEAFF.

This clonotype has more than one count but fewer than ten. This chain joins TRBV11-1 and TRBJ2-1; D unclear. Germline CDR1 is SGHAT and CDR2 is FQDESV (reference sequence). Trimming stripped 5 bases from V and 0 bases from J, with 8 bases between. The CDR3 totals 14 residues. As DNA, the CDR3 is TGTGCCAGCAGCGCCGTAGGCTCCTACAATGAGCAGTTCTTC. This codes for CASSAVGSYNEQFF.

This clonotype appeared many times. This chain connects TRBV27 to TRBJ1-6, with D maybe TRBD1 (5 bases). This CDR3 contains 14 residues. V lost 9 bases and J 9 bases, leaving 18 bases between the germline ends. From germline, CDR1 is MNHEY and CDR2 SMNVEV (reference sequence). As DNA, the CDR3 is TGTGCCAGTGCGACCGGGGGGATTGGTTCACCCCTCCACTTT. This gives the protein CASATGGIGSPLHF.

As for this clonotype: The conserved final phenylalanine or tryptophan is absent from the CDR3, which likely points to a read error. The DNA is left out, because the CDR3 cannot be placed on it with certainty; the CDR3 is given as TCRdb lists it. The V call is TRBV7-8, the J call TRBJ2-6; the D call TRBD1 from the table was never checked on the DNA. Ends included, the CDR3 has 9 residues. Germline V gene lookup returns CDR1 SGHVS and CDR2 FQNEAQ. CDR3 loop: CASSSEDGT.

Written as DNA, the CDR3 is TGTGCCAGCAGCTTAGCTGGAGGGGCCTCCTACAATGAGCAGTTCTTC. The encoded protein is CASSLAGGASYNEQFF. The rearrangement joins TRBV7-9 to TRBJ2-1, with D tentatively TRBD2 (6 bases). Germline CDR1 is SEHNR and CDR2 is FQNEAQ (reference sequence). V was clipped by 0 bases and J by 0 bases, with 9 bases between them. The CDR3 is made up of 16 amino acids.

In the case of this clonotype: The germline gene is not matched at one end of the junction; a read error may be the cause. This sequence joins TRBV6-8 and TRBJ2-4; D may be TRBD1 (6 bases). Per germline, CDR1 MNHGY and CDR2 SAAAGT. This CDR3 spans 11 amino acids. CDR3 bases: TGTGCTTCAGGGGTTGATTCACCCCTCCACTTC. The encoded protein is CASGVDSPLHF.

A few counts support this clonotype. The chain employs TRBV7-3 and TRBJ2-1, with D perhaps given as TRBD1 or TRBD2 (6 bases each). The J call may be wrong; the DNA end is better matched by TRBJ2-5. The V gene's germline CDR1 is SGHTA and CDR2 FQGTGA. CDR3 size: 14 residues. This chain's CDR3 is CASSLSGAGETQYF. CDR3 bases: TGTGCCAGCAGCCTGTCGGGGGCGGGGGAGACCCAGTACTTC.

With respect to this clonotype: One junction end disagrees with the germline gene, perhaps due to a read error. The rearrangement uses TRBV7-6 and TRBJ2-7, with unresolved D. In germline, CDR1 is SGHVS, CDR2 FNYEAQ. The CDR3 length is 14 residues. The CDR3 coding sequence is TGTGCCAGCAGCTTAGCGAGTTCCGCCTACGGGCAGTACTTC. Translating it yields CASSLASSAYGQYF.

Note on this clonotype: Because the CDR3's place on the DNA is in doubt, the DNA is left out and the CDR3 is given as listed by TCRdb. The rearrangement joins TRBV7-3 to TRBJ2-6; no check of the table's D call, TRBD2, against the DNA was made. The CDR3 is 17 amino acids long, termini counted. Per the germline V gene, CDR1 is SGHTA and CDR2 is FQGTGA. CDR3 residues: CASSNWGRKVRDPVLRF.